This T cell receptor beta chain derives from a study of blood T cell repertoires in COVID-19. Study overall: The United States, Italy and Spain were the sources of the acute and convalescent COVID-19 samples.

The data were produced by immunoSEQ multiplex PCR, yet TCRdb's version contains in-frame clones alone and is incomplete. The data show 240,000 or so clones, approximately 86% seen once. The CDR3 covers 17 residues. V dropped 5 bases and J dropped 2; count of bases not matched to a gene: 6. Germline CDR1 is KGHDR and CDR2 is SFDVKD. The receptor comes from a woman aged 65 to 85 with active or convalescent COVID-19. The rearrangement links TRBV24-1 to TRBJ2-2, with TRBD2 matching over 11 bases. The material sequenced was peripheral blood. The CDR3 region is CATSASGGFFNTGELFF. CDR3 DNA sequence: TGTGCCACCAGTGCTAGCGGGGGGTTCTTTAACACCGGGGAGCTGTTTTTT.